Listed below are T cell receptor beta chains from one sample, sequenced in a study of blood T cell repertoires in COVID-19. This table comes from immunoSEQ multiplex PCR, and its TCRdb copy is limited to in-frame clones, with some not included. Found here are approximately 250,000 clones, 85% to 90% of them singletons; the top ten hold 3.6%. The sample comprised peripheral blood. The receptors shown here come from a man between 18 and 29 years old with active or convalescent COVID-19. Both conserved end residues are part of each CDR3. The D gene is left open where the match is weak. Clone size is stated in some rows and not others, as once, few, many or a class when expanded.

D gene: TRBD1
V gene: TRBV30
clone size: .
J gene: TRBJ1-5
CDR3 DNA: TGTGCCTGGAGTGGGGGGACAGGGGGTCAGCCCCAGCATTTT
CDR3 protein: CAWSGGTGGQPQHF

D gene: TRBD2
V gene: TRBV7-3
clone size: .
J gene: TRBJ2-2
CDR3 DNA: TGTGCCAGCAGCTTGCTAGCGGGGGGCCTGAACACCGGGGAGCTGTTTTTT
CDR3 protein: CASSLLAGGLNTGELFF

D gene: TRBD1
V gene: TRBV13
clone size: .
J gene: TRBJ1-1
CDR3 DNA: TGTGCCAGCAGCCAACAGGGGGAACGCACTGAAGCTTTCTTT
CDR3 protein: CASSQQGERTEAFF

D gene: .
V gene: TRBV6-1
clone size: .
J gene: TRBJ2-1
CDR3 DNA: TGTGCCAGCATGGACTACAACAATGAGCAGTTCTTC
CDR3 protein: CASMDYNNEQFF

D gene: .
V gene: TRBV11-2
clone size: .
J gene: TRBJ2-3
CDR3 DNA: TGTGCCAGCAGCTTAGTTGGGAGTCCAAGCACAGATACGCAGTATTTT
CDR3 protein: CASSLVGSPSTDTQYF

D gene: TRBD1
V gene: TRBV5-4
clone size: .
J gene: TRBJ1-3
CDR3 DNA: TGTGCCAGCAGCTTGGGGACAGGGACAGGAAACACCATATATTTT
CDR3 protein: CASSLGTGTGNTIYF

D gene: .
V gene: TRBV6-5
clone size: .
J gene: TRBJ2-1
CDR3 DNA: TGTGCCAGCAGACCCTTAACGGGTGAGCAGTTCTTC
CDR3 protein: CASRPLTGEQFF

D gene: TRBD1
V gene: TRBV4-2
clone size: .
J gene: TRBJ2-7
CDR3 DNA: TGTGCCAGCAGCCCTGCTGACAGGGAGACCTACGAGCAGTACTTC
CDR3 protein: CASSPADRETYEQYF

D gene: .
V gene: TRBV19
clone size: .
J gene: TRBJ1-1
CDR3 DNA: TGTGCCAGTAGTATAGGGGGCCCTGAAGCTTTCTTT
CDR3 protein: CASSIGGPEAFF

D gene: TRBD1
V gene: TRBV19
clone size: .
J gene: TRBJ1-1
CDR3 DNA: TGTGCCAGTAGGGACAGGGACACTGAAGCTTTCTTT
CDR3 protein: CASRDRDTEAFF

D gene: .
V gene: TRBV6-5
clone size: .
J gene: TRBJ1-2
CDR3 DNA: TGTGCCAGCAGTTACAGAGGGGGGGGTTATGGCTACACCTTC
CDR3 protein: CASSYRGGGYGYTF

D gene: TRBD1
V gene: TRBV7-2
clone size: .
J gene: TRBJ1-4
CDR3 DNA: TGTGCCAGCGGACGACAGGGGAGTGAAAAACTGTTTTTT
CDR3 protein: CASGRQGSEKLFF

D gene: .
V gene: TRBV30
clone size: .
J gene: TRBJ1-1
CDR3 DNA: TGTGCCTGCATTGGTGGCAGACTTACACTCATGAACACTGAAGCTTTCTTT
CDR3 protein: CACIGGRLTLMNTEAFF

D gene: TRBD1
V gene: TRBV19
clone size: .
J gene: TRBJ1-2
CDR3 DNA: TGTGCCAGTAGTATAACCTCCGACAGGGGTGGCTACACCTTC
CDR3 protein: CASSITSDRGGYTF

D gene: TRBD1
V gene: TRBV6-5
clone size: once
J gene: TRBJ2-7
CDR3 DNA: TGTGCCAGCAGTTACTCGACGGGACAGGGGTACGAGCAGTACTTC
CDR3 protein: CASSYSTGQGYEQYF

D gene: TRBD2
V gene: TRBV23-1
clone size: .
J gene: TRBJ2-3
CDR3 DNA: TGCGCCAGCAGTCAATCGTGGAGCGGGAGGGCCCCCATAGATACGCAGTATTTT
CDR3 protein: CASSQSWSGRAPIDTQYF

D gene: TRBD1
V gene: TRBV6-1
clone size: .
J gene: TRBJ1-5
CDR3 DNA: TGTGCCAGCAGTGAGAACAGGGGAAAGAATCAGCCCCAGCATTTT
CDR3 protein: CASSENRGKNQPQHF

D gene: .
V gene: TRBV6-5
clone size: few
J gene: TRBJ2-7
CDR3 DNA: TGTGCCAGCAGTTATGACAGTCAGGCCTACGAGCAGTACTTC
CDR3 protein: CASSYDSQAYEQYF

D gene: TRBD2
V gene: TRBV10-3
clone size: .
J gene: TRBJ2-2
CDR3 DNA: TGTGCCATCCCGACTAGCGGGGGGATCACCGGGGAGCTGTTTTTT
CDR3 protein: CAIPTSGGITGELFF

D gene: .
V gene: TRBV10-3
clone size: few
J gene: TRBJ1-6
CDR3 DNA: TGTGCCATAGGACAAAGTAATTCACCCCTCCACTTT
CDR3 protein: CAIGQSNSPLHF

D gene: TRBD1
V gene: TRBV19
clone size: once
J gene: TRBJ1-2
CDR3 DNA: TGTGCCAGTAGTAGCCGGACAGGACCCTTTAACTATGGCTACACCTTC
CDR3 protein: CASSSRTGPFNYGYTF

D gene: .
V gene: TRBV2
clone size: .
J gene: TRBJ1-2
CDR3 DNA: TGTGCCAGCAGTGATAGCAGTAGCTATGGCTACACCTTC
CDR3 protein: CASSDSSSYGYTF

D gene: TRBD2
V gene: TRBV7-3
clone size: once
J gene: TRBJ2-1
CDR3 DNA: TGTGCCAGCAGCTCGTCGGGACTAGCCAATGAGCAGTTCTTC
CDR3 protein: CASSSSGLANEQFF

D gene: .
V gene: TRBV4-1
clone size: .
J gene: TRBJ2-7
CDR3 DNA: TGCGCCAGCAGCCTTCTCTCCCAGGGCCTGAGCTCCTACGAGCAGTACTTC
CDR3 protein: CASSLLSQGLSSYEQYF

D gene: .
V gene: TRBV19
clone size: .
J gene: TRBJ1-5
CDR3 DNA: TGTGCCAGTAGTACTGGGGCGGGCAATCAGCCCCAGCATTTT
CDR3 protein: CASSTGAGNQPQHF

D gene: TRBD1
V gene: TRBV7-9
clone size: .
J gene: TRBJ2-1
CDR3 DNA: TGTGCCAGCAGCTTAGTGCCAAATCTCCAGGGGGCAGGCTACAATGAGCAGTTCTTC
CDR3 protein: CASSLVPNLQGAGYNEQFF

D gene: TRBD2
V gene: TRBV20-1
clone size: .
J gene: TRBJ2-1
CDR3 DNA: TGCAGTGCTAGTGCGGCGGGAGATGGTTATGAGCAGTTCTTC
CDR3 protein: CSASAAGDGYEQFF

D gene: .
V gene: TRBV3-1/TRBV3-2
clone size: .
J gene: TRBJ1-2
CDR3 DNA: TGTGCCAGCAGCCTGACAGGTCGCTATGGCTACACCTTC
CDR3 protein: CASSLTGRYGYTF

D gene: .
V gene: TRBV2
clone size: .
J gene: TRBJ1-5
CDR3 DNA: TGTGCCAGCGCTGGGGCAGACTATCAGCCCCAGCATTTT
CDR3 protein: CASAGADYQPQHF

D gene: TRBD1
V gene: TRBV25-1
clone size: .
J gene: TRBJ1-2
CDR3 DNA: TGTGCCAGCAAAGGGACAGGGCTTGGCTACACCTTC
CDR3 protein: CASKGTGLGYTF

D gene: TRBD1
V gene: TRBV6-5
clone size: .
J gene: TRBJ1-2
CDR3 DNA: TGTGCCAGCAGTTACGGGACAGGGGTCGGCTACACCTTC
CDR3 protein: CASSYGTGVGYTF

D gene: .
V gene: TRBV12-3/TRBV12-4
clone size: .
J gene: TRBJ2-1
CDR3 DNA: TGTGCCAGCAGTTTAGGTCGGTTTGAGCAGTTCTTC
CDR3 protein: CASSLGRFEQFF

D gene: .
V gene: TRBV9
clone size: .
J gene: TRBJ1-1
CDR3 DNA: TGTGCCAGCAGCGCTCCTGGGGGGGGCACTGAAGCTTTCTTT
CDR3 protein: CASSAPGGGTEAFF

D gene: .
V gene: TRBV27
clone size: .
J gene: TRBJ1-3
CDR3 DNA: TGTGCCAGCAGTTCTGGCAGGGAATCTGGAAACACCATATATTTT
CDR3 protein: CASSSGRESGNTIYF

D gene: TRBD1
V gene: TRBV19
clone size: .
J gene: TRBJ2-7
CDR3 DNA: TGTGCCGTACGACAGGGAACCGAGCAGTACTTC
CDR3 protein: CAVRQGTEQYF

D gene: .
V gene: TRBV6-5
clone size: few
J gene: TRBJ1-1
CDR3 DNA: TGTGCCAGCTCCTTCTCACAGATGAACACTGAAGCTTTCTTT
CDR3 protein: CASSFSQMNTEAFF

D gene: TRBD2
V gene: TRBV5-1
clone size: once
J gene: TRBJ2-3
CDR3 DNA: TGCGCCAGCAGCTACGGGACTAGCGGGGGGGATACGCAGTATTTT
CDR3 protein: CASSYGTSGGDTQYF

D gene: .
V gene: TRBV4-1
clone size: .
J gene: TRBJ1-5
CDR3 DNA: TGCGCCAGCAGCCAAACAGGGATGAATCAGCCCCAGCATTTT
CDR3 protein: CASSQTGMNQPQHF

D gene: TRBD1
V gene: TRBV29-1
clone size: .
J gene: TRBJ2-7
CDR3 DNA: TGCAGCGTCGTGCAGGGGGCGTACGAGCAGTACTTC
CDR3 protein: CSVVQGAYEQYF

D gene: TRBD1
V gene: TRBV19
clone size: .
J gene: TRBJ2-1
CDR3 DNA: TGTGCCAGTAGTATAGAGACAGGGTACTACAATGAGCAGTTCTTC
CDR3 protein: CASSIETGYYNEQFF

D gene: TRBD2
V gene: TRBV9
clone size: .
J gene: TRBJ2-1
CDR3 DNA: TGTGCCAGCAGCGTAGGTAGCGGGAGAGGGGGTGAGCAGTTCTTC
CDR3 protein: CASSVGSGRGGEQFF

D gene: .
V gene: TRBV30
clone size: .
J gene: TRBJ2-6
CDR3 DNA: TGTGCCTGGAGTGGAAAGGGGCCTGGGGCCAACGTCCTGACTTTC
CDR3 protein: CAWSGKGPGANVLTF

D gene: .
V gene: TRBV11-3
clone size: .
J gene: TRBJ2-4
CDR3 DNA: TGTGCCAGTGGAGGGCAGGGTGACATTCAGTACTTC
CDR3 protein: CASGGQGDIQYF

D gene: .
V gene: TRBV2
clone size: few
J gene: TRBJ1-1
CDR3 DNA: TGTGCCAGCAGCGGTGGACAGAGGAACACTGAAGCTTTCTTT
CDR3 protein: CASSGGQRNTEAFF

D gene: .
V gene: TRBV5-4
clone size: few
J gene: TRBJ2-2
CDR3 DNA: TGTGCCAGCAGCCACTCTACGTTGAACACCGGGGAGCTGTTTTTT
CDR3 protein: CASSHSTLNTGELFF

D gene: .
V gene: TRBV19
clone size: .
J gene: TRBJ2-6
CDR3 DNA: TGTGCCAGTAGCACACAGAGCTCTGGGGCCAACGTCCTGACTTTC
CDR3 protein: CASSTQSSGANVLTF

D gene: TRBD2
V gene: TRBV27
clone size: .
J gene: TRBJ2-2
CDR3 DNA: TGTGCCAGCAGTTTTGGAAGTAGCGGGGGTCCCACCGGGGAGCTGTTTTTT
CDR3 protein: CASSFGSSGGPTGELFF

D gene: .
V gene: TRBV4-1
clone size: few
J gene: TRBJ2-1
CDR3 DNA: TGCGCCAGCAGCCAAGAATTCACGGACCTAGCTCGCACAAACAATGAGCAGTTCTTC
CDR3 protein: CASSQEFTDLARTNNEQFF

D gene: .
V gene: TRBV19
clone size: few
J gene: TRBJ2-1
CDR3 DNA: TGTGCCAGTAGTATAGGTGGGGGGGCCGGTTTGGATGAGCAGTTCTTC
CDR3 protein: CASSIGGGAGLDEQFF